These 31 T cell receptor beta chains were all obtained from the same sample, sequenced in a study of PD-1 blockade in classical Hodgkin lymphoma. The method was immunoSEQ multiplex PCR; TCRdb's version includes in-frame clones alone and lacks a portion of them. The sample shows approximately 19,000 clones, around 80% of them seen only once. Time point noted: cycle 4 day 1 (C4D1), after five to seven weeks of nivolumab. Patients all relapsed after autologous stem cell transplantation, and there was variation in brentuximab vedotin exposure. The specimen was peripheral blood mononuclear cells (PBMCs), collected before the fourth cycle of nivolumab. These receptors were obtained from a human donor with classical Hodgkin lymphoma.

The V and J genes are TRBV11-2 and TRBJ2-7; the D gene could be TRBD1 or TRBD2 (5 bases each). Germline V gene sequence: CDR1 SGHAT, CDR2 FQNNGV. The CDR3 loop spans 16 amino acids. Trimming removed 2 bases at V and 1 base at J, with 15 bases between. In DNA form, the CDR3 reads TGTGCCAGCAGCTTAAACCTTGGGACGGCATCCTACGAGCAGTACTTC. Its translation is CASSLNLGTASYEQYF. Filled out from reference TRBV11-2 and TRBJ2-7, the complete variable domain reads EAGVAQSPRYKIIEKRQSVAFWCNPISGHATLYWYQQILGQGPKLLIQFQNNGVVDDSQLPKDRFSAERLKGVDSTLKIQPAKLEDSAVYLCASSLNLGTASYEQYFGPGTRLTVT.

This clone came up a few times. The chain has TRBV11-2 and TRBJ2-1, with 12 bases matching TRBD2. CDR1 and CDR2 (germline): SGHAT, FQNNGV. Trimming removed 6 bases from V and 5 bases from J; junction bases left unmatched: 2. This CDR3 region has 14 residues. As DNA, the CDR3 is TGTGCCAGCAGGCTAGCGGGAGGGAACAATGAGCAGTTCTTC. It encodes CASRLAGGNNEQFF.

The chain couples TRBV6-5 to TRBJ1-2; TRBD1 might be the D (5 bases). CDR1 and CDR2 (germline): MNHEY, SVGAGI. Trimming removed 8 bases at V and 8 bases at J, with 15 bases between. This CDR3 has 12 amino acids. CDR3: CASSLGGFGYTF. As DNA, the CDR3 is TGTGCCAGCTCCCTTGGGGGATTCGGCTACACCTTC.

This clone occurred once. This sequence joins TRBV5-8 and TRBJ1-3, with TRBD1 matching over 7 bases. Germline CDR1 reads SGHTS; CDR2 reads YDEGEE. V gave up 2 bases and J gave up 3 bases; unmatched junction bases: 8. The CDR3 has 16 residues. CDR3 loop: CASSFRTGSNGNTIYF. The CDR3 DNA sequence: TGTGCCAGCAGCTTTCGGACAGGCTCCAATGGAAACACCATATATTTT.

The chain links TRBV6-1 to TRBJ2-1; no definite D call. V was pared by 8 bases and J by 7 bases, with 15 bases between. The CDR3 covers 13 residues. CDR1 and CDR2 (germline): MNHNS, SASEGT. CDR3 nucleotide sequence: TGTGCCAGCCTGATGGGATTCTATAATGAGCAGTTCTTC. This sequence encodes CASLMGFYNEQFF.

The chain couples TRBV6-5 to TRBJ2-1, with 8 bases fitting TRBD2. Germline trimming cut 7 bases from V and 5 bases from J; bases unmatched to any gene: 4. The CDR3 has 13 residues. Germline V gene lookup returns CDR1 MNHEY and CDR2 SVGAGI. In DNA, the CDR3 is TGTGCCAGCACAGGGACTAGGCACAATGAGCAGTTCTTC. It translates to CASTGTRHNEQFF.

The sample holds a few counts of this clone. This chain connects TRBV18 to TRBJ2-5, with 9 bases identical to TRBD1. The germline V gene has CDR1 KGHSH and CDR2 LQKENI. Trimming took 3 bases from V and 5 from J; bases not matched to a gene: 7. The CDR3 length is 15 residues. In DNA form, the CDR3 reads TGTGCCAGCTCACCGACAGGGGGGGGCGCGGAGACCCAGTACTTC. Translated: CASSPTGGGAETQYF.

The chain employs TRBV6-5 and TRBJ1-2; maybe TRBD1 (5 bases). Looked up from germline, CDR1 is MNHEY and CDR2 is SVGAGI. V lost 6 bases and J lost 5, with 13 bases in between. There are 13 residues in the CDR3. The CDR3 nucleotides read TGTGCCAGCAGCCAAGACAGAATTTATGGCTACACCTTC. It encodes CASSQDRIYGYTF.

This rearrangement joins TRBV29-1 to TRBJ1-3; unclear D gene. The V gene's germline CDR1 is SQVTM and CDR2 ANQGSEA. This CDR3 comprises 13 residues. Deletions cut 5 bases from V and 0 bases from J, with 8 bases between. The CDR3 DNA is TGCAGCGTTTCACAGAGCTCTGGAAACACCATATATTTT. Translated, it gives CSVSQSSGNTIYF.

DNA for the CDR3: TGTGCCAGCAGCCAAGATACAGGACGGCAGAACACTGAAGCTTTCTTT. It codes for CASSQDTGRQNTEAFF. The genes are TRBV4-2 and TRBJ1-1; D possibly corresponds to TRBD1 (5 bases). The V gene lost 0 bases and the J gene lost 1 base, with 12 bases spanning the gap. Germline CDR1 is LGHNA and CDR2 is YNFKEQ. The CDR3 totals 16 residues.

The chain has TRBV5-4 and TRBJ2-5; 9 bases match TRBD2. The CDR3 runs to 15 residues. Germline V gene lookup returns CDR1 SGHNT and CDR2 YYREEE (reference sequence). V shed 5 bases and J 6 bases; nucleotides not matched to a gene: 11. DNA for the CDR3: TGTGCCAGCAGTTCGTCTAGCGGGGTCTCGAAGACCCAGTACTTC. Its protein is CASSSSSGVSKTQYF.

The rearrangement uses TRBV6-6 and TRBJ2-7; 12 positions match TRBD2. The CDR3 spans 15 residues. V shed 4 bases, J shed 2 bases, and the junction held 3 bases outside the gene matches. CDR1 and CDR2 from the germline V gene are MNHNY and SVGAGI (reference sequence). The CDR3 loop is CASSLLAGGPYEQYV. The CDR3 DNA reads as TGTGCCAGCAGTTTACTAGCGGGGGGCCCCTACGAGCAGTACGTC.

The chain joins TRBV7-9 to TRBJ2-3, with D tentatively TRBD1 or TRBD2 (6 bases each). The CDR3 extends over 14 amino acids. The germline V and J ends were trimmed by 0 bases and 10 bases, with 14 bases remaining between them. Looked up from germline, CDR1 is SEHNR and CDR2 is FQNEAQ (reference sequence). The CDR3 protein is CASSLAGGTQAQYF. The CDR3 bases are TGTGCCAGCAGCTTAGCAGGGGGGACTCAGGCGCAGTATTTT.

This clone showed up just a few times. This chain connects TRBV30 to TRBJ1-2; D is perhaps TRBD1 (5 bases). The CDR3 is made up of 12 amino acids. Trimming took off 4 bases at V and 3 bases at J, with 9 bases between the two ends. Germline V gives CDR1 GTSNPN, CDR2 SVGIG (reference sequence). The CDR3 DNA reads as TGTGCCTGGACCCCGGGGGACTATGGCTACACCTTC. This codes for CAWTPGDYGYTF.

V is TRBV6-6 and J is TRBJ1-2, with 7 bases aligning to TRBD1. CDR3 length: 16 amino acids. The V segment lost 5 bases and the J segment 2 bases; nucleotides outside the gene matches: 11. Germline V gene sequence: CDR1 MNHNY, CDR2 SVGAGI (reference sequence). CDR3 bases: TGTGCCAGCAGTCCTGGGACAGCCCGACCAAACTATGGCTACACCTTC. It codes for CASSPGTARPNYGYTF.

The rearrangement links TRBV15 to TRBJ1-5; no definite D call. Germline CDR1 and CDR2: LNHNV and YYDKDF (reference sequence). V lost 3 bases and J 3 bases, leaving 12 bases between the germline ends. CDR3 length: 15 amino acids. The CDR3 here is CATSSRTGTNQPQHF. The CDR3 DNA follows: TGTGCCACCAGCAGTAGGACGGGCACCAATCAGCCCCAGCATTTT.

V is TRBV5-6 and J is TRBJ1-5, with D unclear. The V end was cut by 1 base, the J end by 4 bases, with 9 bases between. This CDR3 region has 14 residues. CDR1 is SGHDT and CDR2 is YYEEEE in the germline V gene. CDR3 sequence reads: CASSLITENQPQHF. The CDR3 nucleotides are TGTGCCAGCAGCTTGATCACAGAAAATCAGCCCCAGCATTTT.

The chain couples TRBV6-1 to TRBJ2-3; the match to TRBD2 covers 8 bases. V gave up 4 bases and J gave up 5 bases; unmatched junction bases: 11. Germline CDR1 MNHNS, CDR2 SASEGT. The CDR3 extends over 16 amino acids. CDR3 loop: CASSVPLAASGDTQYF. CDR3 coding DNA: TGTGCCAGCAGTGTTCCACTAGCGGCCTCCGGAGATACGCAGTATTTT.

This clone was counted a single time. This sequence joins TRBV12-2 and TRBJ2-1; the table's D gene call, TRBD2, was not cross checked with the DNA. TRBV12-2 is shown as a pseudogene. The CDR3 spans 13 residues. The CDR3 region is CASRFGTSLEQFF. The CDR3 DNA is TGTGCAAGTCGCTTCGGGACTAGTCTTGAGCAGTTCTTC.

This clone appeared a few times. The J gene is TRBJ1-5, the V gene TRBV30, with TRBD1 identical over 8 bases. CDR3 length: 13 amino acids. CDR1 is GTSNPN and CDR2 is SVGIG in the germline V gene (reference sequence). V lost 5 bases to trimming and J lost 10 bases; unmatched junction nucleotides: 10. CDR3 bases: TGTGCCTGGGCTTTATTCCAGGGGGCACCCCAGCATTTT. Its protein is CAWALFQGAPQHF.

V usage is TRBV30 and J usage is TRBJ2-7, with 7 bases that match TRBD1. V shed 2 bases and J 0 bases; nucleotides not matched to a gene: 7. This CDR3 has 15 amino acids. Germline lookup yields CDR1 GTSNPN and CDR2 SVGIG (reference sequence). The CDR3 bases are TGTGCCTGGAGTCTGCGAGACAGGGTCTCCTACGAGCAGTACTTC. Its translation: CAWSLRDRVSYEQYF.

The chain combines TRBV30 with TRBJ2-7; TRBD2 might be the D (9 bases). Looked up from germline, CDR1 is GTSNPN and CDR2 is SVGIG (reference sequence). Trimming took 4 bases from V and 9 from J, leaving 25 bases between them. This CDR3 comprises 15 residues. The CDR3 loop is CAWTGGSGLAVWQYF. CDR3 nucleotide sequence: TGTGCCTGGACAGGGGGCTCGGGACTAGCTGTGTGGCAGTACTTC.

The rearrangement joins TRBV9 to TRBJ2-1; maybe TRBD1 (5 bases). Per the germline V gene, CDR1 is SGDLS and CDR2 is YYNGEE. V shed 3 bases and J shed 9 bases, with 19 bases lying between them. The CDR3 length is 15 residues. CDR3 residues: CASSEGPGPTGEQFF. CDR3 nucleotides: TGTGCCAGCAGCGAGGGGCCCGGGCCAACGGGTGAGCAGTTCTTC.

The gene calls are TRBV27 and TRBJ2-7, with D uncertain. The CDR3 runs 12 residues. Germline CDR1 reads MNHEY; CDR2 reads SMNVEV (reference sequence). V lost 5 bases and J 3 bases, leaving 8 bases between the germline ends. The CDR3 protein is CASSDSNYEQYF. DNA of the CDR3: TGTGCCAGCAGTGATTCGAACTACGAGCAGTACTTC.

The chain employs TRBV9 and TRBJ2-2, with D maybe TRBD1 (6 bases). This CDR3 has 13 residues. Germline V lookup: CDR1 SGDLS, CDR2 YYNGEE. V was shortened by 0 bases and J by 7 bases, with 7 bases between the two germline ends. CDR3 in DNA: TGTGCCAGCAGCGTAGTAGGGGGCGGGGAGCTGTTTTTT. It specifies CASSVVGGGELFF.

The J gene is TRBJ1-2, the V gene TRBV6-5; 8 bases are shared with TRBD1. Trimming took 0 bases from V and 4 from J; bases not matched to a gene: 7. Germline-derived CDR1 and CDR2 are MNHEY and SVGAGI. This CDR3 has 16 residues. The CDR3 nucleotides are TGTGCCAGCAGTTACTCGAGCAGGGGGCTCATCTATGGCTACACCTTC. Its protein product is CASSYSSRGLIYGYTF.

The V and J genes are TRBV7-9 and TRBJ1-5; D may be TRBD1 (6 bases). CDR3 length: 17 amino acids. Trimming shortened V by 1 base and J by 0 bases, and 13 bases separated the two germline ends. CDR1 SEHNR and CDR2 FQNEAQ come from the germline V gene (reference sequence). The DNA for the CDR3 is TGTGCCAGCAGCTTAGACGGGAGGGGGGATAGCAATCAGCCCCAGCATTTT. Encoded protein: CASSLDGRGDSNQPQHF.

The chain is built from TRBV6-6 and TRBJ2-7; perhaps TRBD1 as D (5 bases). Germline V gene lookup returns CDR1 MNHNY and CDR2 SVGAGI (reference sequence). This CDR3 has 14 residues. The V end was cut by 5 bases, the J end by 5 bases, with 16 bases between. CDR3 nucleotides: TGTGCCAGCAGTCCCAGGGTAGAGGAGCACGAGCAGTACGTC. Translating gives CASSPRVEEHEQYV.

The chain links TRBV6-1 to TRBJ1-3; D is undetermined. CDR1 is MNHNS, CDR2 SASEGT, per germline. With 1 base removed from V and 4 bases from J, the gap between germline ends came to 11 bases. CDR3 size: 15 residues. CDR3 protein: CASSEGQLIGNTIYF. CDR3 DNA sequence: TGTGCCAGCAGTGAAGGACAACTCATAGGAAACACCATATATTTT.

J is TRBJ1-2 and V is TRBV7-2; TRBD1 is a possible D gene (5 bases). Looked up from germline, CDR1 is SGHTA and CDR2 is FQGNSA. The CDR3 extends over 13 amino acids. Trimming took 2 bases from V and 8 from J, leaving 12 bases between them. The CDR3 protein is CASSLNWGDGYTF. The CDR3 nucleotides are TGTGCCAGCAGCTTAAATTGGGGCGACGGCTACACCTTC.

This CDR3 is CASSLNADYEQYV. The CDR3 bases are TGTGCCAGCAGCTTAAACGCTGACTACGAGCAGTACGTC. The chain combines TRBV7-2 with TRBJ2-7; D not resolved. CDR1 and CDR2 (germline): SGHTA, FQGNSA. The CDR3 is 13 residues long. The germline V and J ends were trimmed by 2 bases and 3 bases, with 8 bases remaining between them.